One sample yielded the 21 T cell receptor beta chains listed below, sequenced in a study of T cell repertoires in cytomegalovirus infection. TCRdb analysed the reads with MiXCR anew, one entry per CDR3 protein. Of 84,000 or so distinct CDR3 sequences in the sample, around half were seen once. These TCRs' antigens remain unknown. Here the sequenced sample was CD8+ T cells from cultured PBMCs, taken from culture after CMV antigen stimulation. All receptors derive from a human donor in good health (CMV status not recorded). Some clones in this sample may be carry-over from other donors' samples.

This clonotype was counted a few times. The chain is built from TRBV5-6 and TRBJ2-7; D remains unclear. V was clipped by 0 bases and J by 0 bases, with 4 bases between them. Germline loops: CDR1 SGHDT, CDR2 YYEEEE. The CDR3 is 13 residues long. The CDR3 coding sequence is TGTGCCAGCAGCTTGGACGGCTCCTACGAGCAGTACTTC. Amino acid sequence: CASSLDGSYEQYF.

Only one count was recorded for this clonotype. The V call is TRBV2, the J call TRBJ1-1; D is unclear. The germline gives CDR1 SNHLY, CDR2 FYNNEI. CDR3 length: 13 amino acids. The V gene lost 0 bases and the J gene lost 3 bases, with 5 bases spanning the gap. CDR3: CASSEAGHTEAFF. The CDR3 coding sequence is TGTGCCAGCAGTGAAGCGGGTCACACTGAAGCTTTCTTT. The full variable domain, with the rest looked up from reference TRBV2 and TRBJ1-1, is EPEVTQTPSHQVTQMGQEVILRCVPISNHLYFYWYRQILGQKVEFLVSFYNNEISEKSEIFDDQFSVERPDGSNFTLKIRSTKLEDSAMYFCASSEAGHTEAFFGQGTRLTVV.

This clonotype is a singleton in its sample. The genes are TRBV12-3 or TRBV12-4 and TRBJ1-2, with 9 positions matching TRBD1. Unmatched junction bases numbered 3, after V lost 3 bases and J lost 4 bases. This CDR3 spans 14 amino acids. The CDR3: CASSLTGGPYGYTF. CDR3 bases: TGTGCCAGCAGTTTGACAGGGGGACCCTATGGCTACACCTTC.

V usage is TRBV20-1 and J usage is TRBJ2-5; no reliable D call. There are 13 residues in the CDR3. Germline CDR1 and CDR2: DFQATT and SNEGSKA (reference sequence). V was cut by 5 bases and J by 5 bases, with 15 bases left in between. CDR3 DNA: TGCAGTGCTCCCCGATCTAGTGGCGAGACCCAGTACTTC. Its protein is CSAPRSSGETQYF.

This clonotype has only a few counts. The V call is TRBV7-2, the J call TRBJ2-7; no firm D call. V was pared by 5 bases and J by 0 bases, with 17 bases between. CDR1 and CDR2 from the germline V gene are SGHTA and FQGNSA. The CDR3 extends over 16 amino acids. The CDR3 loop is CASSPRRQVSSYEQYF. The DNA of the CDR3 is TGTGCCAGCAGCCCAAGAAGGCAGGTGAGCTCCTACGAGCAGTACTTC.

This clonotype occurred a few times. This rearrangement joins TRBV12-3 or TRBV12-4 to TRBJ2-1; 13 positions match TRBD2. The V gene end was trimmed by 7 bases and the J gene end by 8 bases; junction bases not matched to a gene: 11. The length of the CDR3 is 16 residues. The CDR3: CASTLGGLAGRYEQFF. The CDR3, as DNA: TGTGCCAGCACCTTGGGGGGACTAGCGGGAAGGTATGAGCAGTTCTTC.

The J gene is TRBJ1-1, the V gene TRBV6-1; D gene ambiguous. Germline CDR1 MNHNS, CDR2 SASEGT. This CDR3 region has 12 residues. Between the trimmed V and J ends, which lost 1 base and 5 bases, there was a span of 5 bases. CDR3 in DNA: TGTGCCAGCAGTGAAGGGGTGACTGAAGCTTTCTTT. Translation: CASSEGVTEAFF.

The chain links TRBV6-5 to TRBJ2-7; D ambiguous. The V gene lost 4 bases and the J gene lost 7 bases, with 17 bases spanning the gap. Per germline, CDR1 MNHEY and CDR2 SVGAGI. This CDR3 contains 14 residues. As DNA, the CDR3 is TGTGCCAGCAGTTCCCCCAGCCCGTTGGGGGAGCAGTACTTC. The encoded protein is CASSSPSPLGEQYF.

This clonotype showed up just a few times. The V call is TRBV7-6, the J call TRBJ2-3, with 11 bases identical to TRBD2. With 5 bases clipped from V and 0 bases from J, the junction kept 7 bases outside the gene matches. CDR1 and CDR2 from the germline V gene are SGHVS and FNYEAQ. This CDR3 is 17 amino acids long. The CDR3 nucleotides read TGTGCCAGCAGCACCCTTAGCGGGGGGGAAAGCACAGATACGCAGTATTTT. Its translation: CASSTLSGGESTDTQYF.

This chain joins TRBV14 and TRBJ1-6; D is unresolved. The CDR3 has 15 residues. Deletions cut 1 base from V and 0 bases from J, with 4 bases between. Germline V gives CDR1 SGHDN, CDR2 FVKESK. The CDR3 DNA reads as TGTGCCAGCAGCCAAGTCGCCTCCTATAATTCACCCCTCCACTTT. Translation gives CASSQVASYNSPLHF. Full variable domain (rest looked up from reference TRBV14 and TRBJ1-6): EAGVTQFPSHSVIEKGQTVTLRCDPISGHDNLYWYRRVMGKEIKFLLHFVKESKQDESGMPNNRFLAERTGGTYSTLKVQPAELEDSGVYFCASSQVASYNSPLHFGNGTRLTVT.

This chain links TRBV6-8 with TRBJ2-7; 10 nucleotides align to TRBD1. The CDR3 runs to 14 residues. Germline CDR1 is MNHGY and CDR2 is SAAAGT. Germline trimming cut 8 bases from V and 2 bases from J; bases unmatched to any gene: 6. The DNA of the CDR3 is TGTGCCAGCGGTATAGGACAGGGGGCCTACGAGCAGTACTTC. Translated: CASGIGQGAYEQYF.

The rearrangement joins TRBV4-3 to TRBJ1-1, with TRBD1 matching 7 bases. J was trimmed by 2 bases and V by 6 bases; bases with no gene match: 6. CDR1 and CDR2 from the germline V gene are LGHNA and YSLEER. This CDR3 contains 14 residues. The CDR3 DNA reads as TGCGCCAGCAGTTTACAGGGGCTCAACACTGAAGCTTTCTTT. Its translation: CASSLQGLNTEAFF.

The chain couples TRBV5-1 to TRBJ2-2; 12 positions agree with TRBD2. Germline values: CDR1 SGHRS, CDR2 YFSETQ. This CDR3 comprises 15 residues. The V gene end was trimmed by 2 bases and the J gene end by 5 bases; junction bases not matched to a gene: 1. The CDR3 loop reads CASSFLAGGTGELFF. CDR3 DNA: TGCGCCAGCAGCTTCCTAGCGGGAGGGACCGGGGAGCTGTTTTTT.

V and J are TRBV6-5 and TRBJ2-1; 8 nucleotides agree with TRBD2. The length of the CDR3 is 13 residues. The germline V gene encodes CDR1 MNHEY and CDR2 SVGAGI. V shed 4 bases, J shed 5 bases, and the junction held 1 base outside the gene matches. DNA of the CDR3: TGTGCCAGCAGTTGGACTAGCAACAATGAGCAGTTCTTC. This codes for CASSWTSNNEQFF.

The rearrangement links TRBV7-6 to TRBJ2-5; 12 bases match TRBD2. The germline gives CDR1 SGHVS, CDR2 FNYEAQ. The CDR3 consists of 16 residues. With 4 bases clipped from V and 4 bases from J, the junction kept 7 bases outside the gene matches. This chain's CDR3 is CASSWTSGKKGETQYF. The CDR3, as DNA: TGTGCCAGCAGCTGGACTAGCGGGAAAAAGGGAGAGACCCAGTACTTC.

This sequence joins TRBV7-2 and TRBJ2-1; 9 nucleotides match TRBD1. With 1 base clipped from V and 7 bases from J, the junction kept 8 bases outside the gene matches. This CDR3 is 16 amino acids long. Germline-derived CDR1 and CDR2 are SGHTA and FQGNSA. CDR3 loop: CASSLVRTGVRNEQFF. CDR3 DNA sequence: TGTGCCAGCAGCTTAGTAAGGACAGGGGTTAGGAATGAGCAGTTCTTC.

The J gene is TRBJ2-6, the V gene TRBV7-2, with D tentatively TRBD1 or TRBD2 (5 bases each). Looked up from germline, CDR1 is SGHTA and CDR2 is FQGNSA. This CDR3 is built from 16 residues. The V gene lost 4 bases and the J gene lost 0 bases, with 10 bases spanning the gap. CDR3 in amino acids: CASSSGAVSGANVLTF. The CDR3 DNA sequence: TGTGCCAGCAGCTCCGGGGCTGTCTCTGGGGCCAACGTCCTGACTTTC.

The chain recombines TRBV2 with TRBJ2-7; 9 bases agree with TRBD1. Trimming took 7 bases from V and 3 from J; bases not matched to a gene: 4. The CDR3 loop spans 13 amino acids. In germline, CDR1 is SNHLY, CDR2 FYNNEI. The CDR3 DNA sequence: TGTGCCAGCATGCCGGGACAGGGCTACGAGCAGTACTTC. It yields the protein CASMPGQGYEQYF.

This clonotype has a handful of counts. The chain combines TRBV9 with TRBJ2-1, with 16 bases fitting TRBD2. CDR1 and CDR2 from the germline V gene are SGDLS and YYNGEE. The CDR3 is 18 residues long. The V gene end was trimmed by 2 bases and the J gene end by 5 bases; junction bases not matched to a gene: 7. CDR3 sequence reads: CASSVTGTSGGADNEQFF. For the CDR3, the DNA is TGTGCCAGCAGCGTTACCGGGACTAGCGGGGGGGCAGACAATGAGCAGTTCTTC. The whole variable domain, filled in from reference TRBV9 and TRBJ2-1, reads DSGVTQTPKHLITATGQRVTLRCSPRSGDLSVYWYQQSLDQGLQFLIQYYNGEERAKGNILERFSAQQFPDLHSELNLSSLELGDSALYFCASSVTGTSGGADNEQFFGPGTRLTVL.

CDR3 sequence: CASSLGQGIDTQYF. The CDR3 DNA follows: TGTGCCAGCAGTTTGGGACAGGGGATAGATACGCAGTATTTT. The V call is TRBV27, the J call TRBJ2-3, with 10 nucleotides matching TRBD1. This CDR3 is built from 14 residues. Looked up from germline, CDR1 is MNHEY and CDR2 is SMNVEV (reference sequence). After removal of 3 bases from V and 5 bases from J, the junction contained 2 bases not matched to a gene.

V usage is TRBV6-5 and J usage is TRBJ2-7; the D gene is possibly TRBD2 (6 bases). The CDR3 is 15 residues long. Trimming pared 2 bases from V and 4 bases from J, leaving 15 bases between. The germline gives CDR1 MNHEY, CDR2 SVGAGI. In DNA, the CDR3 is TGTGCCAGCAGTTACCCTTCGGAGGGGCGTTACGAGCAGTACTTC. Its translation: CASSYPSEGRYEQYF.